These T cell receptor beta chains were read from a single sample in a study of T cell responses to AZD1222 COVID-19 vaccine. Using immunoSEQ multiplex PCR, the repertoire was profiled, and TCRdb retains in-frame clones only, with some absent. Of roughly 120,000 clones in the sample, roughly 85% were seen once. The source material was peripheral blood, sampled on day 0 of AZD1222 vaccination. Source of these receptors: an adult in good health. Both conserved end residues are part of each CDR3. The D gene is left open where the match is weak.

TRBD1,TRBJ1-6,TRBV27,CASNRGHNSPLHF
.,TRBJ2-7,TRBV5-1,CASSLDGPYEQYF
.,TRBJ1-1,TRBV21-1,CASSAQGGAYQIMNTEAFF
TRBD2,TRBJ2-7,TRBV24-1,CATSDSSGTSGSYEQYF
TRBD2,TRBJ2-1,TRBV5-1,CASSYLLADNEQFF
.,TRBJ1-1,TRBV5-6,CASSPLPLDPEGGTEAFF
.,TRBJ2-7,TRBV11-1,CASSFFGREQYF
.,TRBJ1-5,TRBV27,CASSNNNQPQHF
.,TRBJ1-3,TRBV27,CASSTTAALSGNTIYF
.,TRBJ1-4,TRBV5-1,CASSGGDENEKLFF
.,TRBJ1-1,TRBV2,CASSGELLVNTEAFF
.,TRBJ1-1,TRBV2,CASSELSGGVNTEAFF
.,TRBJ2-7,TRBV6-6,CASSYNLGDSYEQYF
TRBD1,TRBJ1-3,TRBV14,CASSQDRGRNTIYF
TRBD1,TRBJ2-3,TRBV5-1,CASSVNRDRVSDTQYF
.,TRBJ1-1,TRBV18,CASSPRAQNTEAFF
.,TRBJ2-7,TRBV7-9,CASSSGLYEQYF
.,TRBJ1-5,TRBV7-8,CASSPPAQPQHF
.,TRBJ2-5,TRBV7-9,CASSLRVETQYF
.,TRBJ1-5,TRBV5-5,CASSKRTVSWEPQHF
.,TRBJ1-2,TRBV6-5,CASSYGQNYGYTF
TRBD1,TRBJ2-7,TRBV12-5,CASGLTIGQGKEQYF
.,TRBJ1-1,TRBV9,CASSEGTDTEAFF
TRBD1,TRBJ1-1,TRBV7-8,CASSPRYRGGNTEAFF
.,TRBJ1-1,TRBV7-8,CASSSARLNTEAFF
.,TRBJ2-3,TRBV18,CASSPTTVDTQYF
TRBD1,TRBJ1-5,TRBV7-9,CASSLTGQGLWQPQHF
.,TRBJ2-4,TRBV29-1,CSVGALAKNIQYF
.,TRBJ2-3,TRBV21-1,CASSPRERTPRDTQYF
.,TRBJ1-1,TRBV18,CASSPIQGRTEAFF
.,TRBJ2-5,TRBV7-9,CASSSRLGQETQYF
.,TRBJ1-3,TRBV10-3,CAIGAQGSGNTIYF
.,TRBJ2-7,TRBV10-3,CAISESGSDEQYF
TRBD2,TRBJ2-1,TRBV6-1,CASSDFSGGYNEQFF
TRBD1,TRBJ2-7,TRBV28,CASSLGQGATSYEQYF
.,TRBJ1-2,TRBV19,CASSPLGVYGYTF
TRBD1,TRBJ1-4,TRBV19,CATQDRGVEKLFF
.,TRBJ2-3,TRBV27,CASSPGPPPLTDTQYF
TRBD2,TRBJ2-7,TRBV5-5,CASTPGGGTSSYEQYF
.,TRBJ1-1,TRBV15,CATSREGVYVTEAFF
.,TRBJ1-2,TRBV11-3,CASSPGRRGNYGYTF
.,TRBJ1-3,TRBV5-8,CASSLEGQSFSGNTIYF
.,TRBJ2-7,TRBV30,CAWSVWGRDPYEQYF
.,TRBJ1-3,TRBV19,CASRWDGSSGNTIYF
TRBD1,TRBJ2-1,TRBV25-1,CASRGQGSYNEQFF
TRBD2,TRBJ2-3,TRBV5-6,CASSSGLAVVTDTQYF
TRBD1,TRBJ1-4,TRBV5-1,CASSSTGGEKLFF
TRBD1,TRBJ1-5,TRBV19,CASSLQGDQPQHF
TRBD1,TRBJ1-1,TRBV7-3,CASSARGENTEAFF
.,TRBJ1-1,TRBV6-5,CATQTGLQNTEAFF